Presented here are 26 T cell receptor beta chains from one specimen sequenced in a study of human T cells and chemical hapten exposure. TCRdb re-called the RACE reads with MiXCR, one entry per CDR3 protein. The data show 150,000 to 200,000 distinct CDR3 sequences, with more than 14% seen just once and less than 2% held by the top ten. This sample's time point: patch test 1, 2 weeks after DPC sensitization. Described treatment: therapeutic diphenylcyclopropenone sensitization with weekly scalp DPC. This sample comprised whole blood, obtained in connection with sensitization to the hapten diphenylcyclopropenone (DPC). Receptors originate from a woman in her twenties or thirties with alopecia areata. Some clones in this sample may be carry-over from other donors' samples.

There are many counts of this clonotype. The chain couples TRBV10-3 to TRBJ1-4; a weak D match, TRBD1 (5 bases). Trimming pared 3 bases from V and 7 bases from J, leaving 6 bases between. This CDR3 has 12 amino acids. In germline, CDR1 is ENHRY, CDR2 SYGVKD. In DNA, the CDR3 is TGTGCCATCAGTGAACAGGTTGAAAAACTGTTTTTT. Protein sequence: CAISEQVEKLFF.

This clonotype has only a few counts. The chain links TRBV6-2 or TRBV6-3 to TRBJ2-1, with TRBD1 identical over 7 bases. The CDR3 length is 14 residues. CDR1 is MNHEY and CDR2 is SVGEGT in the germline V gene. Germline trimming cut 4 bases from V and 2 bases from J; bases unmatched to any gene: 2. CDR3 region: CASSSQGAYNEQFF. The CDR3 nucleotides read TGTGCCAGCAGTTCCCAGGGGGCCTACAATGAGCAGTTCTTC.

The V and J genes are TRBV27 and TRBJ1-3; tentatively, D is TRBD1 (6 bases). Per germline, CDR1 MNHEY and CDR2 SMNVEV (reference sequence). This CDR3 has 15 residues. With 6 bases removed from V and 3 bases from J, the gap between germline ends came to 15 bases. CDR3 sequence: CASREQGSYGNTIYF. The CDR3 DNA reads as TGTGCCAGCAGAGAACAGGGATCGTATGGAAACACCATATATTTT.

The V and J genes are TRBV10-3 and TRBJ2-1; 11 bases align to TRBD2. Germline CDR1 reads ENHRY; CDR2 reads SYGVKD. The trim removed 4 bases at V and 4 bases at J, leaving 0 bases unmatched. The CDR3 has 14 amino acids. The CDR3 spells CAISGLAGYNEQFF. The CDR3 bases are TGTGCCATCAGTGGACTAGCGGGGTACAATGAGCAGTTCTTC.

The V gene is TRBV3-1, the J gene TRBJ1-6; TRBD1 agrees at 8 bases. J gave up 7 bases and V 1 base, and 3 bases lay outside the gene matches. This CDR3 contains 15 residues. In germline, CDR1 is LGHDT, CDR2 YNNKEL (reference sequence). The CDR3 coding sequence is TGTGCCAGCAGCCAAGGCGGGACAGGAAATTCACCCCTCCACTTT. It specifies CASSQGGTGNSPLHF.

In its sample, this clonotype was seen many times. The V call is TRBV5-6, the J call TRBJ1-2, with D maybe TRBD1 (6 bases). The CDR3 is 17 amino acids. Trimming stripped 5 bases from V and 0 bases from J, with 20 bases between. Germline V gene lookup returns CDR1 SGHDT and CDR2 YYEEEE. As DNA, the CDR3 is TGTGCCAGCAGTTACAGGGCTTTGGCAATCTCTAACTATGGCTACACCTTC. It yields the protein CASSYRALAISNYGYTF.

A remark on this clonotype: The conserved phenylalanine or tryptophan normally closing the CDR3 is absent here, so this likely arose from a read error. The J gene is TRBJ2-7, the V gene TRBV6-1; no reliable D call. The CDR3 consists of 11 residues. Germline lookup yields CDR1 MNHNS and CDR2 SASEGT. V lost 2 bases and J lost 2, with 1 base in between. The DNA of the CDR3 is TGTGCCAGCAGTGAACCCTACGAGCAGTACATC. This translates into CASSEPYEQYI.

This clonotype was picked up many times. The rearrangement joins TRBV9 to TRBJ2-3, with 9 bases fitting TRBD2. The V gene end was trimmed by 3 bases and the J gene end by 2 bases; junction bases not matched to a gene: 4. This CDR3 has 15 amino acids. Germline CDR1 is SGDLS and CDR2 is YYNGEE. The CDR3 reads CASSAWTSATDTQYF. The CDR3 DNA sequence: TGTGCCAGCAGCGCCTGGACTAGCGCCACAGATACGCAGTATTTT.

The sample holds a few counts of this clonotype. The V gene is TRBV11-2, the J gene TRBJ2-2; TRBD1 might be the D (5 bases). CDR3 length equals 14 residues. The V end lost 2 bases, the J end lost 5 bases, and 9 bases lay between the germline ends. CDR1 and CDR2 from the germline V gene are SGHAT and FQNNGV. The CDR3 here is CASSLQGMTGELFF. The CDR3 DNA reads as TGTGCCAGCAGCTTACAGGGTATGACCGGGGAGCTGTTTTTT.

V is TRBV4-3 and J is TRBJ2-6; perhaps D is TRBD1 or TRBD2 (5 bases each). Germline V gene lookup returns CDR1 LGHNA and CDR2 YSLEER. The V end lost 3 bases, the J end lost 3 bases, and 9 bases lay between the germline ends. The CDR3 runs to 15 residues. CDR3 nucleotides: TGCGCCAGCAGCCATCCAGGGAGTGGGGCCAACGTCCTGACTTTC. This codes for CASSHPGSGANVLTF.

The table lists this clonotype with many counts. The chain recombines TRBV4-2 with TRBJ2-3; 8 bases are shared with TRBD2. J was trimmed by 2 bases and V by 0 bases; bases with no gene match: 4. Germline-derived CDR1 and CDR2 are LGHNA and YNFKEQ. This CDR3 region has 16 residues. Here the CDR3 DNA reads TGTGCCAGCAGCCAAGACCGACTAGCGATCACAGATACGCAGTATTTT. This translates into CASSQDRLAITDTQYF.

This clonotype was picked up a small number of times. CDR3 DNA sequence: TGTGCCAGCAGCTTGACTCGAGTGAACACTGAAGCTTTCTTT. The encoded protein is CASSLTRVNTEAFF. The V call is TRBV5-4, the J call TRBJ1-1, with unresolved D. The CDR3 length is 14 residues. V lost 1 base, J lost 0 bases, and 7 bases lay in between. The germline CDR1 and CDR2 sequences are SGHNT and YYREEE (reference sequence).

In this sample, this clonotype turned up many times. The V gene is TRBV20-1, the J gene TRBJ1-1; D ambiguous. Germline V CDR1 and CDR2: DFQATT, SNEGSKA (reference sequence). The CDR3 runs to 12 residues. V lost 4 bases and J 0 bases, leaving 6 bases between the germline ends. The CDR3 DNA follows: TGCAGTGCTATACACGTGAACACTGAAGCTTTCTTT. It translates to CSAIHVNTEAFF.

The chain has TRBV20-1 and TRBJ2-7; possibly TRBD2 for D (6 bases). CDR1 and CDR2 from the germline V gene are DFQATT and SNEGSKA (reference sequence). CDR3 length equals 11 residues. V dropped 6 bases and J dropped 6 bases, with 12 bases sitting between them. CDR3 DNA sequence: TGCAGTGCAAAGATGGGGGGCGAGCAGTACTTC. As protein: CSAKMGGEQYF.

This clonotype has just a few counts. The rearrangement joins TRBV12-3 or TRBV12-4 to TRBJ1-3; D remains ambiguous. The CDR3 runs to 15 residues. V lost 1 base and J lost 4, with 11 bases in between. The CDR3 protein is CASSLGAIGGNTIYF. Written as DNA, the CDR3 is TGTGCCAGCAGTTTAGGGGCGATCGGAGGAAACACCATATATTTT.

This clonotype was counted only a few times. The chain carries TRBV10-3 and TRBJ2-5; D perhaps matches TRBD2 (5 bases). This CDR3 comprises 15 residues. V gave up 3 bases and J gave up 4 bases, with 15 bases separating them. The germline V gene has CDR1 ENHRY and CDR2 SYGVKD. In nucleotides, the CDR3 is TGTGCCATCAGTGACCTGGCCGAGGGTGGAGAGACCCAGTACTTC. It encodes CAISDLAEGGETQYF.

This clonotype showed up many times. The genes are TRBV28 and TRBJ1-5, with D maybe TRBD1 (6 bases). This CDR3 contains 13 residues. Trimming cost V 4 bases and J 4 bases, with 8 bases left between them. CDR1 and CDR2 (germline): MDHEN, SYDVKM. CDR3 bases: TGTGCCAGCAGTTCGCAGGGGAATCAGCCCCAGCATTTT. This gives the protein CASSSQGNQPQHF.

The chain has TRBV7-9 and TRBJ2-2, with D maybe TRBD2 (6 bases). The germline V gene encodes CDR1 SEHNR and CDR2 FQNEAQ (reference sequence). V lost 7 bases and J 5 bases, leaving 17 bases between the germline ends. The CDR3 extends over 15 amino acids. This chain's CDR3 is CASTLGQGGTGELFF. The CDR3 DNA is TGTGCCAGCACACTAGGGCAGGGAGGAACCGGGGAGCTGTTTTTT.

At least ten counts were recorded for this clonotype. The genes are TRBV20-1 and TRBJ1-6; 7 nucleotides match TRBD1. Germline trimming cut 3 bases from V and 1 base from J; bases unmatched to any gene: 9. This CDR3 is built from 17 residues. CDR1 and CDR2 (germline): DFQATT, SNEGSKA (reference sequence). The CDR3 sequence: CSASVQGVVSYNSPLHF. The CDR3 region has the DNA TGCAGTGCTAGCGTGCAGGGGGTGGTTTCCTATAATTCACCCCTCCACTTT.

The chain carries TRBV7-9 and TRBJ2-3; no reliable D call. The germline V gene has CDR1 SEHNR and CDR2 FQNEAQ (reference sequence). The CDR3 contains 12 residues. V lost 2 bases and J lost 4, with 4 bases in between. The DNA for the CDR3 is TGTGCCAGCAGCTTATTTCCAGATACGCAGTATTTT. This sequence encodes CASSLFPDTQYF.

The rearrangement uses TRBV6-2 or TRBV6-3 and TRBJ2-1; D may be TRBD2 (7 bases). Germline assignment: CDR1 MNHEY and CDR2 SVGEGT. The germline V and J ends were trimmed by 5 bases and 8 bases, with 19 bases remaining between them. The CDR3 runs 15 residues. As DNA, the CDR3 is TGTGCCAGCAGTACCCTGCGGGGGCGCGGGGATGAGCAGTTCTTC. This translates into CASSTLRGRGDEQFF.

This clonotype showed up just a few times. The chain employs TRBV20-1 and TRBJ2-5; D may match TRBD1 or TRBD2 (5 bases each). The V gene's germline CDR1 is DFQATT and CDR2 SNEGSKA (reference sequence). The V end was cut by 0 bases, the J end by 4 bases, with 15 bases between. The CDR3 has 15 residues. The CDR3 loop is CSAREWGPGSETQYF. The CDR3 DNA reads TGCAGTGCTAGAGAGTGGGGACCCGGGTCAGAGACCCAGTACTTC.

This clonotype was found a few times. The chain is built from TRBV23-1 and TRBJ1-1; D uncertain. TRBV23-1 belongs to the ORF category, with a function that is uncertain. With 0 bases removed from V and 2 bases from J, the gap between germline ends came to 7 bases. This CDR3 is built from 14 residues. CDR3 residues: CASSQSRGNTEAFF. In DNA, the CDR3 is TGCGCCAGCAGTCAATCGAGAGGAAACACTGAAGCTTTCTTT.

This clonotype has only a few counts. The rearrangement uses TRBV6-2 or TRBV6-3 and TRBJ1-6; D call uncertain. The CDR3 runs to 14 residues. Trimming cost V 6 bases and J 10 bases, with 16 bases left between them. Germline V gene data show CDR1 as MNHEY and CDR2 as SVGEGT. The DNA for the CDR3 is TGTGCCAGCAGACCACAAGGAGCTGGATCACCCCTCCACTTT. It yields the protein CASRPQGAGSPLHF.

This clonotype came up a few times. V is TRBV10-3 and J is TRBJ1-1, with 7 positions matching TRBD1. Germline V gene data show CDR1 as ENHRY and CDR2 as SYGVKD. The V gene end was trimmed by 10 bases and the J gene end by 1 base; junction bases not matched to a gene: 3. This CDR3 has 12 residues. CDR3 nucleotides: TGTGCCACCCGACAGGGGAACACTGAAGCTTTCTTT. This translates into CATRQGNTEAFF.

The chain recombines TRBV20-1 with TRBJ1-2; 8 bases agree with TRBD1. The length of the CDR3 is 11 residues. Looked up from germline, CDR1 is DFQATT and CDR2 is SNEGSKA (reference sequence). J was trimmed by 8 bases and V by 2 bases; bases with no gene match: 1. The CDR3 bases are TGCAGTGCTAGAACAGGGGGAGGCTACACCTTC. Residues: CSARTGGGYTF.